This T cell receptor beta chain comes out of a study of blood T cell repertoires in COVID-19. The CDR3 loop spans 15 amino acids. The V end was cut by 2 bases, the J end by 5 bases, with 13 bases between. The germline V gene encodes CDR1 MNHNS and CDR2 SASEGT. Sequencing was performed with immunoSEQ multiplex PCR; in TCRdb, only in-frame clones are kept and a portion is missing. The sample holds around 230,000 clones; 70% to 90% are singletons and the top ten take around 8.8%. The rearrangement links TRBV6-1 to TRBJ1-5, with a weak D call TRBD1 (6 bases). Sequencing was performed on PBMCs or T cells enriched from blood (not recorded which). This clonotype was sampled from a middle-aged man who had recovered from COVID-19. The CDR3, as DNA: TGTGCCAGCAGTGAAAGATCACAGGGCTATCAGCCCCAGCATTTT. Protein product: CASSERSQGYQPQHF.